Each of the 24 T cell receptor gamma chains below was sequenced from the same sample in a study of gamma delta lymphoproliferative disorders and STAT genes. The receptor sequences were amplified from genomic DNA of peripheral blood mononuclear cells. TCRdb processed the multiplex PCR reads again with the CATT caller. The sample lists 600 to 800 gamma-chain clones, around 25% occurring once. The sequenced sample was blood. Every receptor here comes from a human donor in good health.

This clone is medium-sized within its sample. The CDR3 reads CALWEVYYKKLF. In nucleotides, the CDR3 is TGTGCCTTGTGGGAGGTGTATTATAAGAAACTCTTT. V is TRGV9 and J is TRGJ1 or TRGJ2. TCRdb supplies no J gene; here it was assigned by aligning the nucleotide sequence to germline. Per germline, CDR1 GITISATS and CDR2 ISYDGTV (reference sequence). The length of the CDR3 is 12 residues. V lost 0 bases to trimming and J lost 4 bases; unmatched junction nucleotides: 0.

This clone is categorized as large. The rearrangement joins TRGV2 to TRGJP2. In the absence of a J gene in TCRdb, the DNA was matched to germline to assign it here. The CDR3 is 18 amino acids. J lost 2 bases, V lost 2 bases, and 14 bases had no gene match. Germline V gene sequence: CDR1 EGSNGY, CDR2 YDSYNSKV. DNA of the CDR3: TGTGCCACCTGGGACGAGCACTGTTTTCTGAGTAGTGATTGGATCAAGACGTTT. Amino acids: CATWDEHCFLSSDWIKTF.

Only a few counts were recorded for this clone. The chain carries TRGV4 and TRGJ1 or TRGJ2. The J gene is not listed in TCRdb, so it was assigned here from a DNA match to germline. The CDR3 is 13 amino acids. Germline lookup yields CDR1 EGSTGY and CDR2 YDSYTSSV. V lost 6 bases and J lost 7; bases outside the gene matches: 12. CDR3 sequence reads: CATWQPGEYKKLF. The CDR3 region has the DNA TGTGCCACCTGGCAACCGGGGGAATATAAGAAACTCTTT.

For this clone: No DNA is shown, since the ends of the CDR3 on it are uncertain; the CDR3 is the one TCRdb lists. Here the V gene is TRGV4, but the J gene went uncalled. Germline loops: CDR1 EGSTGY, CDR2 YDSYTSSV. The CDR3 spans 19 residues, counting both ends. The CDR3 loop is CATWDGGIIRNSLAVEQHF.

This chain uses TRGV4 with TRGJ1 or TRGJ2. The J gene, not given by TCRdb, was assigned here from a germline match of the nucleotide sequence. The length of the CDR3 is 11 residues. Germline V gene lookup returns CDR1 EGSTGY and CDR2 YDSYTSSV. The ends lost 6 bases at V and 3 bases at J; junction bases unmatched: 2. The CDR3 reads CATWSYYKKLF. The CDR3 nucleotides are TGTGCCACCTGGAGTTATTATAAGAAACTCTTT.

This clone is termed large. The chain joins TRGV8 to TRGJ1 or TRGJ2. TCRdb is silent on the J gene; assignment here came from matching the DNA to germline. The germline V gene has CDR1 VENAVY and CDR2 YDSYNSRV. The CDR3 is 12 residues long. Trimming took 3 bases from V and 6 from J; bases not matched to a gene: 5. The DNA of the CDR3 is TGTGCCACCTGGGATCTATGTTATAAGAAACTCTTT. Amino acids: CATWDLCYKKLF.

Judged by abundance, this clone is large. The V gene is TRGV10, the J gene TRGJ1 or TRGJ2. Here the J gene came from matching the DNA to germline, since TCRdb omits it. TRGV10 is flagged as an ORF with uncertain function. This CDR3 is 15 amino acids long. Unmatched junction bases numbered 11, after V lost 8 bases and J lost 0 bases. CDR3 sequence: CAAWDYGRNYYKKLF. CDR3 in DNA: TGTGCTGCGTGGGATTACGGTAGGAATTATTATAAGAAACTCTTT.

The chain is built from TRGV9 and TRGJP. TCRdb is silent on the J gene; assignment here came from matching the DNA to germline. CDR1 and CDR2 (germline): GITISATS, ISYDGTV (reference sequence). The CDR3 consists of 16 residues. V dropped 5 bases and J dropped 3; count of bases not matched to a gene: 4. DNA for the CDR3: TGTGCCTTGTGGGGGCTGCAAGAGTTGGGCAAAAAAATCAAGGTATTT. Translation gives CALWGLQELGKKIKVF.

This clone appeared a few times. A read error is possible here, since a much larger clone lies one base away. Other nucleotide sequences from this sample produce the same CDR3. The chain employs TRGV5P and TRGJ1 or TRGJ2. No J gene is reported in TCRdb; it was inferred here by comparing the DNA with germline. TRGV5P is termed a pseudogene. This CDR3 has 10 residues. The DNA for the CDR3 is TGTGCCACCTGGGGCCGGAAGAAACTCTTT. Translating it yields CATWGRKKLF.

This clone is labeled large (0.1 to 1%). The chain employs TRGV2 and TRGJ1 or TRGJ2. TCRdb is silent on the J gene; assignment here came from matching the DNA to germline. CDR1 and CDR2 (germline): EGSNGY, YDSYNSKV. V trimming: 0 bases; J trimming: 4 bases; junction bases outside the gene matches: 3. The CDR3 length is 13 residues. As DNA, the CDR3 is TGTGCCACCTGGGACGGGCGGTATTATAAGAAACTCTTT. It codes for CATWDGRYYKKLF.

The rearrangement joins TRGV10 to TRGJ1 or TRGJ2. TCRdb offers no J gene call, so here the DNA was matched to germline to obtain one. TRGV10 is marked as an open reading frame, function uncertain. The CDR3 totals 14 residues. V lost 8 bases and J lost 2; bases outside the gene matches: 10. CDR3 protein: CAAWGTIDYYKKLF. The DNA of the CDR3 is TGTGCTGCGTGGGGGACCATCGATTATTATAAGAAACTCTTT.

The chain links TRGV11 to TRGJ1 or TRGJ2. TCRdb lists no J gene, so it was determined here by aligning the DNA to germline. TRGV11 is recorded as an ORF, its role being uncertain. V lost 2 bases, J lost 7 bases, and 8 bases stayed unmatched. The length of the CDR3 is 14 residues. The CDR3 region is CACWIRRPLYKKLF. CDR3 in DNA: TGTGCCTGCTGGATTAGGCGCCCACTATATAAGAAACTCTTT.

By frequency in the sample, this clone is large. The chain combines TRGV10 with TRGJ1 or TRGJ2. The J gene, missing from TCRdb, was assigned here through DNA to germline matching. TRGV10 is an open reading frame, and its role is uncertain. The junction had 8 bases not matched to a gene; V was cut back by 8 bases and J by 6 bases. There are 12 residues in the CDR3. The CDR3: CAAWPYIYKKLF. The CDR3 nucleotides are TGTGCTGCGTGGCCCTACATTTATAAGAAACTCTTT.

This chain connects TRGV9 to TRGJ1 or TRGJ2. Assignment of the J gene here rests on matching the DNA to germline, because TCRdb gives none. The CDR3 covers 15 residues. Germline V CDR1 and CDR2: GITISATS, ISYDGTV (reference sequence). V was clipped by 1 base and J by 3 bases; unmatched bases: 9. CDR3 coding DNA: TGTGCCTTGTGGGAGGTACAGCCCCGTTATTATAAGAAACTCTTT. This codes for CALWEVQPRYYKKLF.

By share, this clone counts as medium-sized. CDR3 region: CATWDGHSLGYYKKLF. In DNA form, the CDR3 reads TGTGCCACCTGGGACGGGCATTCATTGGGTTATTATAAGAAACTCTTT. The rearrangement uses TRGV2 and TRGJ1 or TRGJ2. TCRdb offers no J gene call, so here the DNA was matched to germline to obtain one. Germline assignment: CDR1 EGSNGY and CDR2 YDSYNSKV. Trimming removed 0 bases from V and 3 bases from J; junction bases left unmatched: 11. The CDR3 has 16 residues.

A note on this clone: The DNA is omitted, as the CDR3 cannot be located on it reliably, and the CDR3 follows TCRdb's listing. V gene TRGV4 was called; the J gene was not. Per the germline V gene, CDR1 is EGSTGY and CDR2 is YDSYTSSV. The CDR3 sequence runs 16 residues, both termini included. This chain's CDR3 is CATWDGGNSLAVEQHF.

By share, this clone ranks as hyperexpanded (1% or more). Other DNA sequences from this sample encode an identical CDR3 as well. This sequence joins TRGV10 and TRGJ1 or TRGJ2. No J gene is reported in TCRdb; it was inferred here by comparing the DNA with germline. TRGV10 is an ORF, and what it does is uncertain. CDR3 size: 11 residues. V shed 8 bases and J 2 bases; nucleotides not matched to a gene: 1. The CDR3 DNA reads as TGTGCTGCGTGGGATTATTATAAGAAACTCTTT. This translates into CAAWDYYKKLF.

Relative to its sample, this clone is large. V usage is TRGV10 and J usage is TRGJ1 or TRGJ2. The J gene was missing in TCRdb and was found by matching the end of the DNA to germline. TRGV10 is an ORF, with its function uncertain. The CDR3 covers 15 residues. Trimming cost V 8 bases and J 3 bases; bases outside gene matches: 14. CDR3 bases: TGTGCTGCGTGGGATTACCCCCTGTTTTATTATAAGAAACTCTTT. This sequence encodes CAAWDYPLFYYKKLF.

Here the CDR3 DNA reads TGTGCCACCTGGGATTCAGCCCCCGATCTTATTAAGAAACTCTTT. Its protein is CATWDSAPDLIKKLF. This chain links TRGV8 with TRGJ1 or TRGJ2. The J gene is absent in TCRdb and was assigned here via DNA matching to germline. Per the germline V gene, CDR1 is VENAVY and CDR2 is YDSYNSRV. J lost 9 bases, V lost 3 bases, and 17 bases had no gene match. The CDR3 consists of 15 residues.

This clone qualifies as large. The V call is TRGV10, the J call TRGJ1 or TRGJ2. TCRdb carries no J gene annotation; the J gene was assigned here by matching the DNA with germline. TRGV10 is treated as an ORF (open reading frame) with a function not yet certain. J gave up 9 bases and V 8 bases, and 11 bases lay outside the gene matches. There are 12 residues in the CDR3. CDR3 sequence: CAAWDSPTKKLF. DNA for the CDR3: TGTGCTGCGTGGGATTCCCCTACTAAGAAACTCTTT.

Relative to its sample, this clone is medium-sized (0.01 to 0.1%). This chain connects TRGV9 to TRGJ1 or TRGJ2. TCRdb leaves out the J gene; it was filled in here by matching the DNA to germline. The CDR3 loop spans 12 amino acids. CDR1 is GITISATS and CDR2 is ISYDGTV in the germline V gene (reference sequence). J was trimmed by 11 bases and V by 2 bases; bases with no gene match: 9. The CDR3 region is CALWEAPGEKLF. CDR3 DNA: TGTGCCTTGTGGGAGGCCCCCGGGGAGAAACTCTTT.

This clone appeared a few times. TCRdb pairs this DNA with a much larger clone's protein that differs at residue 4, likely a read error; the protein shown was translated from the DNA. V usage is TRGV10 and J usage is TRGJ1 or TRGJ2. The J gene, not given by TCRdb, was assigned here from a germline match of the nucleotide sequence. TRGV10 is filed as an ORF, its function uncertain. The CDR3 is 13 residues long. V gave up 11 bases and J gave up 1 base; unmatched junction bases: 9. In DNA, the CDR3 is TGTGCTGCGCGGGCTCCAAATTATTATAAGAAACTCTTT. Translation gives CAARAPNYYKKLF.

Turning to this clone: The limits of the CDR3 on the DNA are not certain, so only TCRdb's listed CDR3 is given. No J gene was assigned, while the V gene was called as TRGV10. TRGV10 is assigned to the ORF class and has an uncertain function. With termini counted, the CDR3 has 18 amino acids. The chain's CDR3 is CAAWDLIIRNSLAVEQHF.

The chain recombines TRGV9 with TRGJ1 or TRGJ2. The J gene was not available in TCRdb and was assigned here by matching the DNA to germline segments. The trim removed 12 bases at V and 7 bases at J, leaving 9 bases unmatched. The CDR3 runs to 10 residues. Germline V CDR1 and CDR2: GITISATS, ISYDGTV (reference sequence). CDR3 residues: CAQTNYKKLF. The CDR3 region has the DNA TGTGCCCAAACCAACTATAAGAAACTCTTT.